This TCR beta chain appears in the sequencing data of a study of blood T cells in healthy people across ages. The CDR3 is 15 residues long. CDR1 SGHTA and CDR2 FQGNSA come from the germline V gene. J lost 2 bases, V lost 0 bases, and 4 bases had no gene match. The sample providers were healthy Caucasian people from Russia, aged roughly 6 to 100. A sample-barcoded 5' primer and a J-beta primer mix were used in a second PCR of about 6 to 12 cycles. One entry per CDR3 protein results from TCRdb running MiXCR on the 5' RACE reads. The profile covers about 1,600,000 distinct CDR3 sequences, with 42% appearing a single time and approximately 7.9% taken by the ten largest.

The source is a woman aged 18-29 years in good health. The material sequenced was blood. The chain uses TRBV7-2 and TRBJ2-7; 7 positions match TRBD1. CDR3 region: CASSLAGTEAYEQYF. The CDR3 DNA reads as TGTGCCAGCAGCTTAGCCGGGACAGAAGCCTACGAGCAGTACTTC.